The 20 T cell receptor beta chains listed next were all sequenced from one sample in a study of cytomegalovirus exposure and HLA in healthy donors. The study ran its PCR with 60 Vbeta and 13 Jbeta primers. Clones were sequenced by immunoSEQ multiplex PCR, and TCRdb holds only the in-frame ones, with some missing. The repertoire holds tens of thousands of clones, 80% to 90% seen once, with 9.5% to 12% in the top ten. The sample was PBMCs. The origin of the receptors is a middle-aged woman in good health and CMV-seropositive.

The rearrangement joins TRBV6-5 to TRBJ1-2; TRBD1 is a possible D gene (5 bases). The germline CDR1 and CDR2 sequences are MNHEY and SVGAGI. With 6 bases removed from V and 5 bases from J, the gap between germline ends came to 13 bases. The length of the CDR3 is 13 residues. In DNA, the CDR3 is TGTGCCAGCAGCCAGGGCGACCTTTATGGCTACACCTTC. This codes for CASSQGDLYGYTF.

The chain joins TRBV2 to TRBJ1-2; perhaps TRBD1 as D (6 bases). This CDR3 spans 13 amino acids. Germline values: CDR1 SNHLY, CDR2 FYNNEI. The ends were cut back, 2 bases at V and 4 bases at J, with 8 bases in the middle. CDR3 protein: CASSEPQGYGYTF. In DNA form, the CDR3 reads TGTGCCAGCAGTGAACCACAGGGCTATGGCTACACCTTC.

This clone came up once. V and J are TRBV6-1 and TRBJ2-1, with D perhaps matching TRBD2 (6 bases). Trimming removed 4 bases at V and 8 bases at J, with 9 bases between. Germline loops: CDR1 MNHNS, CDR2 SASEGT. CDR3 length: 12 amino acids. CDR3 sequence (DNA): TGTGCCAGCAGTGTTGGGGGGTATGAGCAGTTCTTC. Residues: CASSVGGYEQFF.

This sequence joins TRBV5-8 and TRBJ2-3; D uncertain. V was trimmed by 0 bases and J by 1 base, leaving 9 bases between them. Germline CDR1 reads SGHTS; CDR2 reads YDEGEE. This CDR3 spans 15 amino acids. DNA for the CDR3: TGTGCCAGCAGCTTGGGGCTAGACCGCACAGATACGCAGTATTTT. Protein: CASSLGLDRTDTQYF.

CDR3: CASSQGTGPSTDTQYF. CDR3 DNA sequence: TGTGCCAGCAGCCAAGGGACAGGGCCAAGCACAGATACGCAGTATTTT. The chain couples TRBV4-2 to TRBJ2-3; 8 positions agree with TRBD1. This CDR3 spans 16 amino acids. V lost 1 base, J lost 0 bases, and 3 bases stayed unmatched. Germline loops: CDR1 LGHNA, CDR2 YNFKEQ.

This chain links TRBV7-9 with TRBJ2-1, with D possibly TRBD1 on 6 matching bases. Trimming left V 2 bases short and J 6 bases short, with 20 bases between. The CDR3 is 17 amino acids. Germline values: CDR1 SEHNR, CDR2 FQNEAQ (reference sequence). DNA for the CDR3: TGTGCCAGCAGCTTAAGCTCCAGGGGTCTTACGGGCAATGAGCAGTTCTTC. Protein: CASSLSSRGLTGNEQFF.

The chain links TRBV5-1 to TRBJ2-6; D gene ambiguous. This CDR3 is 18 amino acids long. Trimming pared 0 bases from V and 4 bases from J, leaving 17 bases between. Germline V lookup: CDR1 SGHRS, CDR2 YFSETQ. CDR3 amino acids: CASSLVVAGVGGANVLTF. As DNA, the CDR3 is TGCGCCAGCAGCTTGGTGGTGGCAGGTGTAGGCGGGGCCAACGTCCTGACTTTC. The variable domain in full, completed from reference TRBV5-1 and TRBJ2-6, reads KAGVTQTPRYLIKTRGQQVTLSCSPISGHRSVSWYQQTPGQGLQFLFEYFSETQRNKGNFPGRFSGRQFSNSRSEMNVSTLELGDSALYLCASSLVVAGVGGANVLTFGAGSRLTVL.

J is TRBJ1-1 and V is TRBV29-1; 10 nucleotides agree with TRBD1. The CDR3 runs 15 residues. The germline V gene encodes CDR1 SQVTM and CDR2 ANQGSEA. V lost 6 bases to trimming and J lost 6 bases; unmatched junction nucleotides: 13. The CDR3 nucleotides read TGCAGCGTGGCCACAGGGGGACAGGGGCGGTCTGAAGCTTTCTTT. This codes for CSVATGGQGRSEAFF.

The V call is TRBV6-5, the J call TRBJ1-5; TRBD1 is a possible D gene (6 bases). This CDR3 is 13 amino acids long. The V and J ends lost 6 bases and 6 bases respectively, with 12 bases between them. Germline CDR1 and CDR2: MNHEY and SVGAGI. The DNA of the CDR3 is TGTGCCAGCAGGGGTGGACAGTTTCAGCCCCAGCATTTT. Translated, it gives CASRGGQFQPQHF.

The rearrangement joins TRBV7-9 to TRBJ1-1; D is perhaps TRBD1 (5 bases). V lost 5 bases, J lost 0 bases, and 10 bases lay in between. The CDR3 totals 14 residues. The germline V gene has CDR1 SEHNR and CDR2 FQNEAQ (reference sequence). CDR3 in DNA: TGTGCCAGCAGCGCCGGACACCTGAACACTGAAGCTTTCTTT. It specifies CASSAGHLNTEAFF.

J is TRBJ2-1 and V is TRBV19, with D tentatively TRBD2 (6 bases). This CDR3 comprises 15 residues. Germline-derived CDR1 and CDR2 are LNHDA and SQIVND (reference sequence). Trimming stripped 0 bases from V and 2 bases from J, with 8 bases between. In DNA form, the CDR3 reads TGTGCCAGTAGTATAGACGGGGGTCCCTACAATGAGCAGTTCTTC. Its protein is CASSIDGGPYNEQFF.

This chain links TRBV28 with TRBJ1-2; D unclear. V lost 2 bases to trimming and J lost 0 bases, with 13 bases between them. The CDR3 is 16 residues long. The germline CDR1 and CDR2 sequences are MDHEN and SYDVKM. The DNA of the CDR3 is TGTGCCAGCAGTTTACACAGTAAATCTGCTAACTATGGCTACACCTTC. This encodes CASSLHSKSANYGYTF.

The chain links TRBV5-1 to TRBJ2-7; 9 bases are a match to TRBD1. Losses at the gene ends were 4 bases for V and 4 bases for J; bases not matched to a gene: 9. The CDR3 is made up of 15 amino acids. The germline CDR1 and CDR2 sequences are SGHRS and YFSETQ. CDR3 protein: CASSPTGTGKYEQYF. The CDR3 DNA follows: TGCGCCAGCAGCCCGACCGGGACAGGGAAGTACGAGCAGTACTTC.

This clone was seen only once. CDR3 bases: TGCGCCAGCAGCTTGAGTGGCTCCACAGATACGCAGTATTTT. Protein: CASSLSGSTDTQYF. The chain couples TRBV5-1 to TRBJ2-3; D uncertain. Germline CDR1 and CDR2: SGHRS and YFSETQ. CDR3 length: 14 residues. V was shortened by 1 base and J by 2 bases, with 8 bases between the two germline ends.

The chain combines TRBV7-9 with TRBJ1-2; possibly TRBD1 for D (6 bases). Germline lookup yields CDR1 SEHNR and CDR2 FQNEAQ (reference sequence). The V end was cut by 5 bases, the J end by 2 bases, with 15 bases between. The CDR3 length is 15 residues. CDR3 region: CASSRGGGENYGYTF. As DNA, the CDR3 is TGTGCCAGCAGCCGAGGGGGGGGCGAGAACTATGGCTACACCTTC.

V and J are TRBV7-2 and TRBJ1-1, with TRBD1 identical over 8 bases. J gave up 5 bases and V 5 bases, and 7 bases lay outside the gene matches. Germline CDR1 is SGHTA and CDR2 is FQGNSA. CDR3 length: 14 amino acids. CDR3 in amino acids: CASSDTGGVTEAFF. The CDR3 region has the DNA TGTGCCAGCAGCGATACAGGGGGGGTAACTGAAGCTTTCTTT. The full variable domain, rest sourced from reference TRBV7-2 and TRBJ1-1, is GAGVSQSPSNKVTEKGKDVELRCDPISGHTALYWYRQSLGQGLEFLIYFQGNSAPDKSGLPSDRFSAERTGGSVSTLTIQRTQQEDSAVYLCASSDTGGVTEAFFGQGTRLTVV.

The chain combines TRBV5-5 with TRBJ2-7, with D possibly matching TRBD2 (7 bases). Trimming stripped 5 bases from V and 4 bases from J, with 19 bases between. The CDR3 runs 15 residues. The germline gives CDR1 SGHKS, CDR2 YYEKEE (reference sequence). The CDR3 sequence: CASRISEGEGYEQYF. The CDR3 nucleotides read TGTGCCAGCAGAATCAGTGAGGGGGAGGGGTACGAGCAGTACTTC.

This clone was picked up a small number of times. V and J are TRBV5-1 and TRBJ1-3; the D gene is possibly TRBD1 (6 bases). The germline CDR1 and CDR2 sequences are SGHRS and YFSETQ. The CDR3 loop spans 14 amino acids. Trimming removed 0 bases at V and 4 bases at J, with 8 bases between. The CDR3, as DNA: TGCGCCAGCAGCTTGGCAGGGGCGGGAAACACCATATATTTT. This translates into CASSLAGAGNTIYF.

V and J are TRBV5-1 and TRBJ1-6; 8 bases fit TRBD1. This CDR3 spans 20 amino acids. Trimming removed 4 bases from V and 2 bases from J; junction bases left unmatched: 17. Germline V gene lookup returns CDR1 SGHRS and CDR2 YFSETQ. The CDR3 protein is CASSPKTGAIPITYNSPLHF. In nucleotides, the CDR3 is TGCGCCAGCAGCCCCAAGACAGGGGCCATTCCAATCACCTATAATTCACCCCTCCACTTT.

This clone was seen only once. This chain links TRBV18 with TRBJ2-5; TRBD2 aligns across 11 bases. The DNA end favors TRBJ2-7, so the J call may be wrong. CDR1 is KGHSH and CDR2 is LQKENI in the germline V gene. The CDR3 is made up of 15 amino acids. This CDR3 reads CASSKGSGGADEQYF. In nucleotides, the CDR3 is TGTGCCAGCTCTAAGGGTAGCGGGGGGGCCGACGAGCAGTACTTC.